This T cell receptor beta chain was profiled in a study of identical twins. Germline CDR1 reads SEHNR; CDR2 reads FQNEAQ (reference sequence). V was pared by 5 bases and J by 1 base, with 11 bases between. The CDR3 is 14 amino acids. Via MiXCR, TCRdb re-called the 5' RACE reads, giving one row per CDR3 protein. The repertoire holds approximately 280,000 distinct CDR3 sequences, with 6.5% to 9.5% as singletons. In every case, the donor was a healthy Caucasian. There are many counts of this clonotype. These data were also reused for a study on yellow fever vaccine responses in identical twins.

This chain connects TRBV7-9 to TRBJ1-2; D might be TRBD1 (5 bases). The receptor was derived from a woman under 30 in good health. The specimen was memory (CD45RO+) T cells sorted from blood. The CDR3 nucleotides are TGTGCCAGCAGCGAGGACGGACATAACTATGGCTACACCTTC. Protein: CASSEDGHNYGYTF.